Sequencing of this TCR beta chain was carried out in a study of identical twins. Trimming shortened V by 4 bases and J by 2 bases, and 11 bases separated the two germline ends. In germline, CDR1 is SGHAT, CDR2 FQDESV (reference sequence). The CDR3 consists of 14 residues. This clonotype has a count of ten or more. The target antigen is unknown. Findings and limits, study-wide: Low generation-probability sequences were in excess among twin-shared out-of-frame alpha sequences. Where beta out-of-frame sequences were concerned, excess twin sharing was weaker.

TCRdb reprocessed the 5' RACE reads with MiXCR, giving one entry per CDR3 protein. Of 600,000 to 850,000 distinct CDR3 sequences in the sample, about 20% were seen once. These same data were also listed under a study on T cells expressing NK-cell markers.

The sample consisted of PBMCs. This TCR derives from a woman aged 18-29 years in good health. The chain has TRBV11-1 and TRBJ1-2, with a weak D call TRBD1 (6 bases). The CDR3 DNA reads TGTGCCAGCAGCTCCACGACAGGAAACTATGGCTACACCTTC. It specifies CASSSTTGNYGYTF.